This passage covers 27 T cell receptor beta chains from one sample sequenced in a study of Graves' ophthalmopathy and Graves' hyperthyroidism. RNA transcripts yielded amplified TCR beta CDR3 regions. After a first-round RT-PCR with HTBI primers, a second-round multiplex PCR was run. In TCRdb, the multiplex PCR reads were re-called with MiXCR into one record per CDR3 protein. The table records 740,000 or so distinct CDR3 sequences, roughly 40% of them present only once. The sample comprised peripheral blood. The receptor source for this set is an adult man with Graves' ophthalmopathy.

In the case of this clonotype: A read error may produce the germline difference seen at one junction end. The CDR3 region is CSARVGSTIYF. CDR3 bases: TGCAGCGCCAGGGTTGGAAGCACCATATATTTT. The chain recombines TRBV29-1 with TRBJ1-3; D is possibly TRBD1 (5 bases). Germline CDR1 SQVTM, CDR2 ANQGSEA. The CDR3 contains 11 residues. Complete variable domain (other parts from reference TRBV29-1 and TRBJ1-3): SAVISQKPSRDICQRGTSLTIQCQVDSQVTMMFWYRQQPGQSLTLIATANQGSEATYESGFVIDKFPISRPNLTFSTLTVSNMSPEDSSIYLCSARVGSTIYFGEGSWLTVV.

This clonotype was recorded once. A read error may account for a junction end that differs from germline. The rearrangement joins TRBV7-9 to TRBJ2-5, with 9 bases fitting TRBD1. The CDR3 loop spans 13 amino acids. CDR1 and CDR2 from the germline V gene are SEHNR and FQNEAQ (reference sequence). The DNA of the CDR3 is TGTGCCAGCAGCTTAATAGCCGGGACAGGGACCTTCTTC. Translating it yields CASSLIAGTGTFF. Together with reference TRBV7-9 and TRBJ2-5, the CDR3 gives the full variable domain: DTGVSQNPRHKITKRGQNVTFRCDPISEHNRLYWYRQTLGQGPEFLTYFQNEAQLEKSRLLSDRFSAERPKGSFSTLEIQRTEQGDSAMYLCASSLIAGTGTFFGPGTRLLVL.

This clonotype has only a few counts. This chain joins TRBV4-2 and TRBJ1-4; the match to TRBD1 covers 7 bases. Losses at the gene ends were 1 base for V and 5 bases for J; bases not matched to a gene: 4. Germline V lookup: CDR1 LGHNA, CDR2 YNFKEQ. This CDR3 region has 15 residues. The CDR3 sequence: CASSQVGTDNEKLFF. The CDR3 nucleotides read TGTGCCAGCAGCCAAGTCGGGACAGACAATGAAAAACTGTTTTTT.

The V and J genes are TRBV25-1 and TRBJ1-2; D call uncertain. In germline, CDR1 is MGHDK, CDR2 SYGVNS. The CDR3 spans 14 residues. Trimming took 3 bases from V and 6 from J, leaving 14 bases between them. CDR3 region: CASSDSAGFDGYTF. The DNA of the CDR3 is TGTGCCAGCAGTGATAGTGCCGGGTTCGATGGCTACACCTTC.

The J gene is TRBJ1-6, the V gene TRBV20-1, with D possibly matching TRBD1 (5 bases). Germline CDR1 reads DFQATT; CDR2 reads SNEGSKA (reference sequence). This CDR3 comprises 14 residues. CDR3 residues: CSPYQGFYNSPLHF. For the CDR3, the DNA is TGCAGCCCCTATCAGGGTTTCTATAATTCACCCCTCCACTTT.

There are many counts of this clonotype. V and J are TRBV29-1 and TRBJ1-6; D is possibly TRBD1 (5 bases). Trimming left V 2 bases short and J 7 bases short, with 15 bases between. The CDR3 extends over 15 amino acids. Germline V lookup: CDR1 SQVTM, CDR2 ANQGSEA. The CDR3, as DNA: TGCAGCGTTGAACTTCGGGGGGGATCAAATTCACCCCTCCACTTT. Its translation: CSVELRGGSNSPLHF.

This clonotype has a handful of counts. J is TRBJ1-1 and V is TRBV20-1, with 9 bases identical to TRBD1. This CDR3 spans 15 amino acids. V gave up 0 bases and J gave up 2 bases; unmatched junction bases: 4. The germline gives CDR1 DFQATT, CDR2 SNEGSKA (reference sequence). CDR3 bases: TGCAGTGCTAGAGATCCGGGACAGGGAAACACTGAAGCTTTCTTT. Translated: CSARDPGQGNTEAFF.

Details on this clonotype: Possible read error: a much larger clone is one base away. The chain is built from TRBV2 and TRBJ1-1, with D tentatively TRBD1 (6 bases). From germline, CDR1 is SNHLY and CDR2 FYNNEI. The CDR3 spans 14 residues. For the CDR3, the DNA is TGTGCCAGCAGGATTGTGACAGGTAACACTGAAGCTTCCTTT. It translates to CASRIVTGNTEASF.

A word on this clonotype: An end of the junction does not agree with germline; a read error may underlie this. The V call is TRBV6-5, the J call TRBJ1-2; D unclear. CDR3 length: 11 residues. The germline V gene encodes CDR1 MNHEY and CDR2 SVGAGI. The DNA for the CDR3 is TGTGCCAGCAGTCACGGAGTAGGTGAAGCCTTC. Encoded protein: CASSHGVGEAF.

This clonotype has only one observation. This chain joins TRBV29-1 and TRBJ2-7; D not certain. This CDR3 spans 12 amino acids. Germline V lookup: CDR1 SQVTM, CDR2 ANQGSEA. Trimming removed 5 bases at V and 4 bases at J, with 12 bases between. CDR3 protein: CSVNPGPYEQYF. DNA of the CDR3: TGCAGCGTTAACCCCGGGCCTTACGAGCAGTACTTC.

With respect to this clonotype: The junction and the germline gene differ at one end; a read error may be behind it. The rearrangement uses TRBV11-2 and TRBJ1-3; D uncertain. CDR3 size: 17 residues. Per germline, CDR1 SGHAT and CDR2 FQNNGV. Here the CDR3 reads CASSLAGSGNSGNTIYF. The DNA of the CDR3 is TGTGCCAGCAGTTTAGCAGGTTCGGGCAACTCTGGAAACACCATATATTTT. Filled out from reference TRBV11-2 and TRBJ1-3, the complete variable domain reads EAGVAQSPRYKIIEKRQSVAFWCNPISGHATLYWYQQILGQGPKLLIQFQNNGVVDDSQLPKDRFSAERLKGVDSTLKIQPAKLEDSAVYLCASSLAGSGNSGNTIYFGEGSWLTVV.

V and J are TRBV7-2 and TRBJ2-7; 9 nucleotides agree with TRBD1. From germline, CDR1 is SGHTA and CDR2 FQGNSA. The CDR3 is 17 residues long. V was clipped by 6 bases and J by 0 bases; unmatched bases: 12. This CDR3 is CASSYSQGDRASYEQYF. Written as DNA, the CDR3 is TGTGCCAGCAGTTACTCCCAGGGGGACAGGGCCTCCTACGAGCAGTACTTC. The variable domain in full, with the rest retrieved from reference TRBV7-2 and TRBJ2-7, is GAGVSQSPSNKVTEKGKDVELRCDPISGHTALYWYRQSLGQGLEFLIYFQGNSAPDKSGLPSDRFSAERTGGSVSTLTIQRTQQEDSAVYLCASSYSQGDRASYEQYFGPGTRLTVT.

This clonotype was detected many times. The CDR3 loop reads CASSLGRSSYEQYF. The CDR3 DNA sequence: TGTGCCAGCAGCTTAGGACGTAGCTCCTACGAGCAGTACTTC. J is TRBJ2-7 and V is TRBV7-2; D is uncertain. The CDR3 runs to 14 residues. Trimming stripped 1 base from V and 0 bases from J, with 7 bases between. Germline CDR1 SGHTA, CDR2 FQGNSA. Full variable domain (missing parts from reference TRBV7-2 and TRBJ2-7): GAGVSQSPSNKVTEKGKDVELRCDPISGHTALYWYRQSLGQGLEFLIYFQGNSAPDKSGLPSDRFSAERTGGSVSTLTIQRTQQEDSAVYLCASSLGRSSYEQYFGPGTRLTVT.

In this sample, this clonotype turned up many times. The chain uses TRBV2 and TRBJ2-2, with 9 bases aligning to TRBD2. Germline CDR1 reads SNHLY; CDR2 reads FYNNEI. The CDR3 totals 15 residues. Losses at the gene ends were 6 bases for V and 0 bases for J; bases not matched to a gene: 2. Written as DNA, the CDR3 is TGTGCCAGCAGAGCTAGCGGGACGAACACCGGGGAGCTGTTTTTT. Its protein is CASRASGTNTGELFF.

V usage is TRBV6-1 and J usage is TRBJ1-6; perhaps TRBD1 as D (6 bases). Germline lookup yields CDR1 MNHNS and CDR2 SASEGT. The CDR3 contains 14 residues. V was cut by 8 bases and J by 10 bases, with 18 bases left in between. The CDR3 DNA reads as TGTGCCAGCTATAGTAAGGGGGATGGCTCACCCCTCCACTTT. This gives the protein CASYSKGDGSPLHF.

The CDR3 region has the DNA TGTGCCAGCAGCTCGTGGACAGGTCCCACCGGGGAGCTGTTTTTT. It codes for CASSSWTGPTGELFF. The chain uses TRBV7-6 and TRBJ2-2; 7 bases map to TRBD1. The V and J ends lost 4 bases and 4 bases, in that order; junction bases with no gene match: 6. The germline gives CDR1 SGHVS, CDR2 FNYEAQ. The CDR3 has 15 amino acids.

The chain couples TRBV20-1 to TRBJ2-6; 8 nucleotides match TRBD1. The CDR3 extends over 15 amino acids. V shed 6 bases, J shed 3 bases, and the junction held 7 bases outside the gene matches. Germline V lookup: CDR1 DFQATT, CDR2 SNEGSKA (reference sequence). The CDR3 nucleotides read TGCAGTGCCCGGACAGGGCATGGTGGGGCCAACGTCCTGACTTTC. It translates to CSARTGHGGANVLTF.

This chain connects TRBV6-5 to TRBJ2-7; 7 bases align to TRBD1. V dropped 11 bases and J dropped 2; count of bases not matched to a gene: 9. The CDR3 has 13 residues. Per the germline V gene, CDR1 is MNHEY and CDR2 is SVGAGI. The DNA for the CDR3 is TGTGCCGCACGGGACAGTCGTACCTACGAGCAGTACTTC. This sequence encodes CAARDSRTYEQYF.

As concerns this clonotype: Sequence at one end of the junction differs from germline and may be a read error. The chain couples TRBV9 to TRBJ2-7; D might be TRBD2 (5 bases). This CDR3 comprises 14 residues. Germline-derived CDR1 and CDR2 are SGDLS and YYNGEE. CDR3 bases: TGTGCCAGCAGCCAAGTCGGGATCCTCCACGAGCAGCACTTC. Protein sequence: CASSQVGILHEQHF.

The chain links TRBV25-1 to TRBJ1-3; D call uncertain. Trimming took off 8 bases at V and 2 bases at J, with 13 bases between the two ends. The CDR3 has 14 residues. CDR1 and CDR2 from the germline V gene are MGHDK and SYGVNS. DNA for the CDR3: TGTGCCAGCTCACTTCAGGAGGCTGGAAACACCATATATTTT. Protein: CASSLQEAGNTIYF.

This clonotype has at least ten counts. The rearrangement joins TRBV2 to TRBJ1-5; a possible D gene is TRBD1 (5 bases). The V end was cut by 7 bases, the J end by 0 bases, with 13 bases between. Per the germline V gene, CDR1 is SNHLY and CDR2 is FYNNEI. This CDR3 is built from 15 residues. CDR3 sequence: CASTRDGTSNQPQHF. The CDR3 DNA reads TGTGCCAGCACCCGGGACGGCACTAGCAATCAGCCCCAGCATTTT.

This clonotype occurred a few times. The rearrangement uses TRBV7-2 and TRBJ1-1, with 8 bases aligning to TRBD1. After removal of 2 bases from V and 2 bases from J, the junction contained 13 bases not matched to a gene. This CDR3 is built from 18 residues. Germline V gives CDR1 SGHTA, CDR2 FQGNSA. CDR3 coding DNA: TGTGCCAGCAGCTTAATATCCAGGACAGGGCTGAACAACACTGAAGCTTTCTTT. It encodes CASSLISRTGLNNTEAFF.

This clonotype was found many times. This chain connects TRBV7-9 to TRBJ2-7; 9 nucleotides agree with TRBD1. This CDR3 region has 15 residues. After removal of 5 bases from V and 7 bases from J, the junction contained 12 bases not matched to a gene. CDR1 is SEHNR and CDR2 is FQNEAQ in the germline V gene (reference sequence). The CDR3 DNA reads TGTGCCAGCAGCCGTCCCGGGACAGGGTCTCGAGAGCAGTACTTC. This gives the protein CASSRPGTGSREQYF.

The chain couples TRBV15 to TRBJ2-5; D is undetermined. CDR1 and CDR2 (germline): LNHNV, YYDKDF (reference sequence). This CDR3 spans 15 amino acids. The germline V and J ends were trimmed by 0 bases and 4 bases, with 12 bases remaining between them. The CDR3, as DNA: TGTGCCACCAGCAGAGATCGCCCCGATAGAGAGACCCAGTACTTC. It specifies CATSRDRPDRETQYF.

A note on this clonotype: A single base separates this from a much larger clone, so it may be a read error. This rearrangement joins TRBV7-2 to TRBJ2-7; a weak D match, TRBD1 (5 bases). V was shortened by 3 bases and J by 4 bases, with 13 bases between the two germline ends. Germline CDR1 and CDR2: SGHTA and FQGNSA. This CDR3 is built from 14 residues. CDR3 sequence: CASSFAGPQYEQYF. In DNA form, the CDR3 reads TGTGCCAGCAGCTTTGCAGGGCCCCAATACGAGCAGTACTTC.

J is TRBJ2-5 and V is TRBV10-3; the match to TRBD2 covers 12 bases. The CDR3 spans 16 residues. Germline V gene sequence: CDR1 ENHRY, CDR2 SYGVKD. V trimming: 4 bases; J trimming: 2 bases; junction bases outside the gene matches: 5. The DNA of the CDR3 is TGTGCCATCAGTGGGGCTAGCGGGGGGGGGCAAGAGACCCAGTACTTC. Amino acid sequence: CAISGASGGGQETQYF.

The chain combines TRBV2 with TRBJ2-7; no definite D call. The V end was cut by 2 bases, the J end by 6 bases, with 8 bases between. The CDR3 spans 12 residues. CDR1 and CDR2 from the germline V gene are SNHLY and FYNNEI. The CDR3 loop reads CASSEWASEQYF. The CDR3, as DNA: TGTGCCAGCAGTGAATGGGCCTCCGAGCAGTACTTC.